These 15 T cell receptor beta chains were sequenced from one sample in a study of PD-1 blockade in classical Hodgkin lymphoma. Regarding time point: cycle 4 day 1 (C4D1), after around six weeks of nivolumab. Brentuximab vedotin exposure varied, and every patient relapsed after autologous stem cell transplantation. The table came from immunoSEQ multiplex PCR; TCRdb's copy has only in-frame clones and leaves some out. The table lists about 20,000 clones, nearly 80% of them singletons. Here the sequenced sample was peripheral blood mononuclear cells (PBMCs), taken before the fourth cycle of nivolumab. All receptors come from a human donor with classical Hodgkin lymphoma.

The genes are TRBV5-4 and TRBJ2-1; D assignment may be TRBD1 or TRBD2 (5 bases each). This CDR3 is built from 13 residues. V gave up 2 bases and J gave up 7 bases, with 10 bases separating them. In germline, CDR1 is SGHNT, CDR2 YYREEE (reference sequence). The CDR3 spells CASSFQRGNEQFF. CDR3 bases: TGTGCCAGCAGCTTTCAGAGGGGAAATGAGCAGTTCTTC.

The chain carries TRBV2 and TRBJ1-4, with a tentative D call TRBD1 (5 bases). Germline V gene lookup returns CDR1 SNHLY and CDR2 FYNNEI. The CDR3 is made up of 14 amino acids. V lost 6 bases to trimming and J lost 7 bases, with 15 bases between them. The DNA for the CDR3 is TGTGCCAGCAGCAGGGCCCAATCCGGTGAAAAACTGTTTTTT. It specifies CASSRAQSGEKLFF.

The chain uses TRBV25-1 and TRBJ2-7; D gene ambiguous. The CDR3 runs to 13 residues. In germline, CDR1 is MGHDK, CDR2 SYGVNS. V was cut by 4 bases and J by 4 bases, with 11 bases left in between. CDR3 sequence: CASSASGRYEQYF. CDR3 coding DNA: TGTGCCAGCAGTGCTTCGGGTCGGTACGAGCAGTACTTC.

This chain joins TRBV18 and TRBJ2-7, with D perhaps assigned TRBD1 or TRBD2 (6 bases each). Trimming took off 2 bases at V and 3 bases at J, with 20 bases between the two ends. Germline V lookup: CDR1 KGHSH, CDR2 LQKENI. The CDR3 consists of 17 residues. The CDR3 loop reads CASSPDYRDSGHYEQYF. As DNA, the CDR3 is TGTGCCAGCTCACCAGACTACAGGGACTCAGGCCACTACGAGCAGTACTTC.

The chain recombines TRBV5-1 with TRBJ2-1; 7 bases fit TRBD2. The junction had 12 bases not matched to a gene; V was cut back by 4 bases and J by 2 bases. Germline CDR1 reads SGHRS; CDR2 reads YFSETQ. The CDR3 is 17 residues long. In DNA form, the CDR3 reads TGCGCCAGCAGCCCGGGGGGTACAGAGGGCACCTACAATGAGCAGTTCTTC. It translates to CASSPGGTEGTYNEQFF.

The chain uses TRBV6-1 and TRBJ1-2; no firm D call. This CDR3 has 13 amino acids. Germline V gives CDR1 MNHNS, CDR2 SASEGT. Trimming shortened V by 6 bases and J by 2 bases, and 10 bases separated the two germline ends. The CDR3 nucleotides read TGTGCCAGCAGGTACAGCGACAACTATGGCTACACCTTC. Its protein product is CASRYSDNYGYTF.

This clone was seen only once. The V gene is TRBV28, the J gene TRBJ2-4, with no clear D. The CDR3 is 15 residues long. Germline CDR1 reads MDHEN; CDR2 reads SYDVKM. V lost 4 bases to trimming and J lost 3 bases, with 13 bases between them. The chain's CDR3 is CASSSPEYGKNIQYF. The CDR3 DNA reads as TGTGCCAGCAGTTCCCCGGAATACGGCAAAAACATTCAGTACTTC. The full variable domain, in which reference TRBV28 and TRBJ2-4 provide the parts outside the CDR3, is DVKVTQSSRYLVKRTGEKVFLECVQDMDHENMFWYRQDPGLGLRLIYFSYDVKMKEKGDIPEGYSVSREKKERFSLILESASTNQTSMYLCASSSPEYGKNIQYFGAGTRLSVL.

V usage is TRBV15 and J usage is TRBJ2-2; no clear D. Per the germline V gene, CDR1 is LNHNV and CDR2 is YYDKDF (reference sequence). V lost 6 bases and J 2 bases, leaving 10 bases between the germline ends. This CDR3 is built from 14 residues. The CDR3, as DNA: TGTGCCACCAGATTCACAGTAAACACCGGGGAGCTGTTTTTT. Translation gives CATRFTVNTGELFF.

The chain links TRBV6-6 to TRBJ2-5; no reliable D call. This CDR3 contains 12 residues. V shed 0 bases and J shed 5 bases, with 4 bases lying between them. Germline V gene data show CDR1 as MNHNY and CDR2 as SVGAGI (reference sequence). As DNA, the CDR3 is TGTGCCAGCAGTTACTCGAGGGAGACCCAGTACTTC. Translated, it gives CASSYSRETQYF.

The V gene is TRBV4-3, the J gene TRBJ2-3; D gene ambiguous. Trimming took 2 bases from V and 6 from J, leaving 6 bases between them. Germline-derived CDR1 and CDR2 are LGHNA and YSLEER. The CDR3 runs 12 residues. The CDR3 spells CASSQFADTQYF. DNA for the CDR3: TGCGCCAGCAGCCAATTTGCGGATACGCAGTATTTT.

With respect to this clone: At one boundary the junction diverges from the germline segment, which might be a read error. This chain uses TRBV30 with TRBJ2-7; the D gene is possibly TRBD1 (6 bases). The CDR3 sequence is 12 residues long. CDR1 is GTSNPN and CDR2 is SVGIG in the germline V gene (reference sequence). DNA for the CDR3: TGTGGCTGGTCTGCAGGGGCTGGGGAGCAGTACTTC. Translated: CGWSAGAGEQYF.

This clone was counted a few times. The V gene is TRBV5-1, the J gene TRBJ2-1; 11 nucleotides line up with TRBD2. Looked up from germline, CDR1 is SGHRS and CDR2 is YFSETQ. V trimming: 4 bases; J trimming: 4 bases; junction bases outside the gene matches: 4. The CDR3 totals 15 residues. The CDR3 coding sequence is TGCGCCAGCAGCGAGGGACTAGCGGCTTACAATGAGCAGTTCTTC. It is translated as CASSEGLAAYNEQFF. Variable domain in full (rest from reference TRBV5-1 and TRBJ2-1): KAGVTQTPRYLIKTRGQQVTLSCSPISGHRSVSWYQQTPGQGLQFLFEYFSETQRNKGNFPGRFSGRQFSNSRSEMNVSTLELGDSALYLCASSEGLAAYNEQFFGPGTRLTVL.

The chain recombines TRBV19 with TRBJ2-3; 9 bases agree with TRBD1. Germline V CDR1 and CDR2: LNHDA, SQIVND (reference sequence). The CDR3 runs 21 residues. The junction had 20 bases not matched to a gene; V was cut back by 2 bases and J by 2 bases. The CDR3 spells CASSIRGWDRDILPSTDTQYF. As DNA, the CDR3 is TGTGCCAGTAGTATAAGAGGTTGGGACAGGGATATCCTACCTTCCACAGATACGCAGTATTTT. The complete variable domain, with remaining parts taken from reference TRBV19 and TRBJ2-3, reads DGGITQSPKYLFRKEGQNVTLSCEQNLNHDAMYWYRQDPGQGLRLIYYSQIVNDFQKGDIAEGYSVSREKKESFPLTVTSAQKNPTAFYLCASSIRGWDRDILPSTDTQYFGPGTRLTVL.

The rearrangement uses TRBV5-1 and TRBJ2-2, with D possibly being TRBD2 (6 bases). The CDR3 totals 17 residues. Germline V lookup: CDR1 SGHRS, CDR2 YFSETQ. V was clipped by 4 bases and J by 0 bases, with 16 bases between them. CDR3 protein: CASSRSAGNANTGELFF. Written as DNA, the CDR3 is TGCGCCAGCAGCAGGTCGGCGGGAAACGCGAACACCGGGGAGCTGTTTTTT.

This clone showed up just once. The chain recombines TRBV7-8 with TRBJ2-1, with D maybe TRBD2 (6 bases). Germline CDR1 and CDR2: SGHVS and FQNEAQ. Trimming took off 5 bases at V and 6 bases at J, with 11 bases between the two ends. The CDR3 length is 13 residues. CDR3 nucleotide sequence: TGTGCCAGCAGCCCCGGGGGACCCAATGAGCAGTTCTTC. As protein: CASSPGGPNEQFF.